The sequence of this TCR beta chain was determined in a study of OX40 agonist ivuxolimab in advanced cancers. Regarding the study in general: The costimulatory receptor OX40 (CD134) was targeted by ivuxolimab, a fully human IgG2 agonistic monoclonal antibody. Intravenous ivuxolimab was administered to patients every 2 weeks at six dose levels: 0.01, 0.1, 0.3, 1.5, 3 and 10 mg/kg. Of the 50 or so patients in dose escalation, about 20 had hepatocellular carcinoma, some 15 had melanoma, 9 had renal cell carcinoma and 9 had head and neck cancer. The dose-escalation cohort was about 83% male with a mean age of approximately 60 years, ranging from about 20 to 85. Prior anti-PD-1, anti-PD-L1 or anti-CTLA-4 therapy was permitted, and approximately 39% of dose-escalation patients had received checkpoint inhibitors. Three dose-escalation patients achieved partial responses, one with hepatocellular carcinoma and two with cutaneous melanoma. The point of sequencing TCRbeta in the periphery was to test whether ivuxolimab changed TCR sequence diversity and drove clonal T-cell expansion. The paper covers the monotherapy dose-escalation part of the phase I ivuxolimab trial, which included N of about 50 patients. Study-wide conclusions, independent of this receptor: After ivuxolimab, more expanded clones were found on average in CD8+ T cells than in CD4+ T cells. In partial responders in the 0.1-3.0 mg/kg groups, normalized peripheral clonal expansion was found to be among the lowest, especially among CD8+ T cells. The antigen specificity of the clonally expanded peripheral T cells was not determined. Low levels of normalized T-cell clonal expansion were also shown by some nonresponding patients. At doses of 0.1 to 3.0 mg/kg, clonal expansion of both CD4+ and CD8+ blood T cells was observed from baseline to week 6.

The count of this clone is one. Its antigen remains undetermined. The input lacks base qualities; no much larger clone sits a single base away. For sequencing of the TCRbeta CDR3 region, genomic DNA was extracted from the sorted cells. TCRbeta CDR3 regions were sequenced using the immunoSEQ Assay. Drawn from immuneACCESS, this table holds only the in-frame rearrangements with V and J called that TCRdb kept. Clones are partly lost; checked studies trace under half to an unresolved V gene and leave the rest unexplained. The sample data list about 40,000 clones, and more than 75% of these were observed just once. Of the sample, approximately 13% falls within the top ten clones. The germline ends are 12 bases apart after V is trimmed by 0 bases and J by 4 bases. The CDR3 runs 15 residues from the cysteine to the phenylalanine. This entry keeps only the CDR3 DNA: 45 bases, framed from base 1. CDR1 and CDR2 are read off the germline V gene as MGHRA and YSYEKL.

Patients with autoimmune disease history or receiving systemic immunosuppression were excluded from the trial. Peripheral blood for TCR sequencing was drawn from every dose cohort at baseline, at cycle 4 day 1 and at cycle 7 day 1. The samples were taken from a phase I, first-in-human, multicenter, open-label dose-escalation trial of ivuxolimab. Adults with locally advanced or metastatic melanoma, renal cell carcinoma, hepatocellular carcinoma or head and neck squamous cell carcinoma were enrolled in the trial. Before TCR sequencing, CD4+ and CD8+ T cells were separately sorted from peripheral blood.

The input for sequencing was CD4+ or CD8+ T cells sorted from blood, taken in a trial of the OX40 agonist ivuxolimab. This clonotype was obtained from an adult with an advanced solid tumor such as melanoma, head and neck, liver or kidney cancer. The receptor chain draws on TRBV4-1 and TRBJ1-1; the D gene is not confidently resolved. The DNA sequence reads TGCGCCAGCAGCCAAGAGACAAGTCTTATCACTGAAGCTTTCTTT. Translated, it gives CASSQETSLITEAFF.